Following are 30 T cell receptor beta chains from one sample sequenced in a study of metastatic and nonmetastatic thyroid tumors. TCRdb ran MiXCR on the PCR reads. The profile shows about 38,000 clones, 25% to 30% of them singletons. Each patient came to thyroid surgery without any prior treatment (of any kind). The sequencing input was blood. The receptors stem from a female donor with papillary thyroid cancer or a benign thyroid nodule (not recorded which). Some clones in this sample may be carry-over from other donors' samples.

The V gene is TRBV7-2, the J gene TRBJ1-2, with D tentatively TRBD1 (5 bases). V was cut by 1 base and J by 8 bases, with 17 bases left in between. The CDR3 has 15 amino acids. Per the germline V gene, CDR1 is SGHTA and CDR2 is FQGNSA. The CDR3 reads CASSLVWQGGGGYTF. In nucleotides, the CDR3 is TGTGCCAGCAGCTTAGTGTGGCAGGGAGGAGGAGGCTACACCTTC.

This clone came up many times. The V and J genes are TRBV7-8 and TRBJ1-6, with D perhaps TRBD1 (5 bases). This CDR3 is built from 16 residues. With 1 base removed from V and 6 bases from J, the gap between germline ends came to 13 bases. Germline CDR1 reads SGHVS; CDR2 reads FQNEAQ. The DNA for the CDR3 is TGTGCCAGCAGCTTAGGGAATTCAGGGCTTAATTCACCCCTCCACTTT. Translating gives CASSLGNSGLNSPLHF.

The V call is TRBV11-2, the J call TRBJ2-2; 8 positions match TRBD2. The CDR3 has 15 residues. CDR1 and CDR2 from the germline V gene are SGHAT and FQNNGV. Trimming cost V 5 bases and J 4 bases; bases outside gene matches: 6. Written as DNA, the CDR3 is TGTGCCAGCAGCGCCGGGACTAGAGTCACCGGGGAGCTGTTTTTT. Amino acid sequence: CASSAGTRVTGELFF.

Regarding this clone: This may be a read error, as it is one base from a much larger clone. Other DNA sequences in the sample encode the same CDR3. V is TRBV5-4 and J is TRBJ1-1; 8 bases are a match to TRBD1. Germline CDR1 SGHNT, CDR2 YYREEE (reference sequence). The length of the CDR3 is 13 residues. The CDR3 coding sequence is TGCGCCAGCAGCTTCCCCCAGGGGGCGCGGGCTTTCTTT. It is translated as CASSFPQGARAFF.

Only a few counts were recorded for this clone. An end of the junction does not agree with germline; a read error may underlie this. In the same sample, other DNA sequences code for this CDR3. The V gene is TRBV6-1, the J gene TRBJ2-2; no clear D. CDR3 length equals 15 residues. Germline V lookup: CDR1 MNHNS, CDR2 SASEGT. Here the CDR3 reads CASSEEASFTGELFF. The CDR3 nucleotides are TGTGCCAGTAGTGAAGAGGCGAGTTTTACCGGTGAGCTGTTTTTT.

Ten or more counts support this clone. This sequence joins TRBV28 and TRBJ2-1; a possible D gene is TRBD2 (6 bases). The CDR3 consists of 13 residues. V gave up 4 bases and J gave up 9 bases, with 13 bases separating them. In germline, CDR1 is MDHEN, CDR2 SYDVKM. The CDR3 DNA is TGTGCCAGCAGTTGGACTATAGGGAGTGAGCAGTTCTTC. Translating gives CASSWTIGSEQFF. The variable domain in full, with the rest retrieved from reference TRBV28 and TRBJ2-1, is DVKVTQSSRYLVKRTGEKVFLECVQDMDHENMFWYRQDPGLGLRLIYFSYDVKMKEKGDIPEGYSVSREKKERFSLILESASTNQTSMYLCASSWTIGSEQFFGPGTRLTVL.

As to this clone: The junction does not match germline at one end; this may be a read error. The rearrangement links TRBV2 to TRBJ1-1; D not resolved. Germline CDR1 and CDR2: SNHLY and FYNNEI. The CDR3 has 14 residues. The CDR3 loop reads CASRTERMNTEDFF. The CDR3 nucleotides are TGTGCCAGCAGGACCGAGCGAATGAACACTGAAGATTTCTTT. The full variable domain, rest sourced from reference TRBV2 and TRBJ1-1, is EPEVTQTPSHQVTQMGQEVILRCVPISNHLYFYWYRQILGQKVEFLVSFYNNEISEKSEIFDDQFSVERPDGSNFTLKIRSTKLEDSAMYFCASRTERMNTEDFFGQGTRLTVV.

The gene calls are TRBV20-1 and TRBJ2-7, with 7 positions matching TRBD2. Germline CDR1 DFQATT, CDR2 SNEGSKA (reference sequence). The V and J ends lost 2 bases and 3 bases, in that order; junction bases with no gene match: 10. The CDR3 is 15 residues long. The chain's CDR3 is CSARPAQTSLYEQYF. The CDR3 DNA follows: TGCAGTGCTAGACCCGCCCAGACTAGCCTCTACGAGCAGTACTTC.

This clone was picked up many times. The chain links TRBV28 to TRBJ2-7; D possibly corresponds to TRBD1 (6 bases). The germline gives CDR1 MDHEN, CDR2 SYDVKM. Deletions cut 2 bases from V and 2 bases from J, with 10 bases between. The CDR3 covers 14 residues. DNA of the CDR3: TGTGCCAGCAGTTTAGCATCAGGGGCCTACGAGCAGTACTTC. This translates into CASSLASGAYEQYF.

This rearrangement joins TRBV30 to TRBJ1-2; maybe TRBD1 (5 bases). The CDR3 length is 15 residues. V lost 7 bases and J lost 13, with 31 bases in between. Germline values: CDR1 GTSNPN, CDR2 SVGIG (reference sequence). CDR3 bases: TGTGCCTTTCGCCTAAAGAGTTCTCCGATATGGGGGATCACCTTC. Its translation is CAFRLKSSPIWGITF.

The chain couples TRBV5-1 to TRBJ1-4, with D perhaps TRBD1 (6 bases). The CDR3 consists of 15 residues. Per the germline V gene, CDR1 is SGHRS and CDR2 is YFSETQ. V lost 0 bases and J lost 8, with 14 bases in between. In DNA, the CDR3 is TGCGCCAGCAGCTTGGGGGGGGCGCTAGGAGAAAAACTGTTTTTT. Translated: CASSLGGALGEKLFF. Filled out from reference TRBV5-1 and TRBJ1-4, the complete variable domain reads KAGVTQTPRYLIKTRGQQVTLSCSPISGHRSVSWYQQTPGQGLQFLFEYFSETQRNKGNFPGRFSGRQFSNSRSEMNVSTLELGDSALYLCASSLGGALGEKLFFGSGTQLSVL.

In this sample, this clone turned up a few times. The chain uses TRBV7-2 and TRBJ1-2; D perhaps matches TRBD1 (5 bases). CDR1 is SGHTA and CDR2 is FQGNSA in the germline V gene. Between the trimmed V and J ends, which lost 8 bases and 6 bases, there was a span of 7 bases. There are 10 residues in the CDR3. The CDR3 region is CASLRDGYTF. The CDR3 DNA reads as TGTGCCAGCCTCAGGGATGGCTACACCTTC.

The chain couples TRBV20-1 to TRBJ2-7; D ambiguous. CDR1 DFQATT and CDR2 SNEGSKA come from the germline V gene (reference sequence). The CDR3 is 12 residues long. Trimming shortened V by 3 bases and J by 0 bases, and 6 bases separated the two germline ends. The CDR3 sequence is CSASPSSYEQYF. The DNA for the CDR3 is TGCAGTGCTAGTCCGTCCTCCTACGAGCAGTACTTC.

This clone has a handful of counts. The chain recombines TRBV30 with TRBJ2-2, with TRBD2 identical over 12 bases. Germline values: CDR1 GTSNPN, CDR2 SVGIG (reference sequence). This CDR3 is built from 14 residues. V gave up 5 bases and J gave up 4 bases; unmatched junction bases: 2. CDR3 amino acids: CAWVGLAGTGELFF. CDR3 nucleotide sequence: TGTGCCTGGGTGGGACTAGCGGGCACCGGGGAGCTGTTTTTT.

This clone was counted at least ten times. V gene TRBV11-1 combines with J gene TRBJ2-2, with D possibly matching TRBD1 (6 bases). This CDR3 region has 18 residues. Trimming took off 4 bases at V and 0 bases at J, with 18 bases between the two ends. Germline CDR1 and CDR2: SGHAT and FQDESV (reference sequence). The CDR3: CASSSPPRGLANTGELFF. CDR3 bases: TGTGCCAGCAGCTCCCCCCCCAGGGGCCTCGCGAACACCGGGGAGCTGTTTTTT.

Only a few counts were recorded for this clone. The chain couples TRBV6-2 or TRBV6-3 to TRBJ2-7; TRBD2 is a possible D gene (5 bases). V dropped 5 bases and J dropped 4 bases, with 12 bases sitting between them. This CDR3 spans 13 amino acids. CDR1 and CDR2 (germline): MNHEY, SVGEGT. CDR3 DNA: TGTGCCAGCAGTACCGGAGGCGGATACGAGCAGTACTTC. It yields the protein CASSTGGGYEQYF.

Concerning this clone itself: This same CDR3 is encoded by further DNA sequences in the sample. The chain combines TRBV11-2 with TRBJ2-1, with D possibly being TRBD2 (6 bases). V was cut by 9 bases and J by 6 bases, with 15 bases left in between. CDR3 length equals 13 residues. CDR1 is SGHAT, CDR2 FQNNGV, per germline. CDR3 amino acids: CASRQGGGNEQFF. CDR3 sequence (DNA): TGTGCCAGTAGGCAGGGAGGTGGCAATGAGCAGTTCTTC.

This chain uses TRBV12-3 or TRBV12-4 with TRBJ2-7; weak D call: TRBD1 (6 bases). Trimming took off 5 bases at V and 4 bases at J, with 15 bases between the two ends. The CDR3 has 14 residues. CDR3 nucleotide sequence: TGTGCCAGCAGTCTGCAGACGGACAGATACGAGCAGTACTTC. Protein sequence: CASSLQTDRYEQYF.

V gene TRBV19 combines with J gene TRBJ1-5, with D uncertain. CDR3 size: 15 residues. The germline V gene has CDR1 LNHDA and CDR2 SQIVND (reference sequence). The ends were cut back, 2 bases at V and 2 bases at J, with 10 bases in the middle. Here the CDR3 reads CASSIKGGGNQPQHF. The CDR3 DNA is TGTGCCAGTAGTATAAAGGGCGGCGGCAATCAGCCCCAGCATTTT.

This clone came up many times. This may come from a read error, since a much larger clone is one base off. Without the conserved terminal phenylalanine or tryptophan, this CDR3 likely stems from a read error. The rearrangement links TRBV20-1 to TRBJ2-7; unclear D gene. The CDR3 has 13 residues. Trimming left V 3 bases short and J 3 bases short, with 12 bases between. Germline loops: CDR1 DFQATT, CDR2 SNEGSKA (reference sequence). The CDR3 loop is CSARTLVDYEQYL. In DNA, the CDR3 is TGCAGTGCTAGGACGTTAGTAGACTACGAGCAGTACCTC.

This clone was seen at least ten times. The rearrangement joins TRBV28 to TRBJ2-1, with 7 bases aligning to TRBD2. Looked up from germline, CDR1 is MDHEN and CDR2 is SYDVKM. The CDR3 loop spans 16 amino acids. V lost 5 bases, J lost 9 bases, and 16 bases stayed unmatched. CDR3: CASSPTSGKRDSEQFF. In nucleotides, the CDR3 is TGTGCCAGCAGTCCGACCAGCGGGAAACGCGACAGTGAGCAGTTCTTC.

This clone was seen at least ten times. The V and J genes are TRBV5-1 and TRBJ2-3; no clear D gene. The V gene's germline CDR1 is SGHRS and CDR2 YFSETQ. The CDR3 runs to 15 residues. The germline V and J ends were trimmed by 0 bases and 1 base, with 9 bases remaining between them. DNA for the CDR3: TGCGCCAGCAGCTTGGGCTTTGAGGGCACAGATACGCAGTATTTT. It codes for CASSLGFEGTDTQYF.

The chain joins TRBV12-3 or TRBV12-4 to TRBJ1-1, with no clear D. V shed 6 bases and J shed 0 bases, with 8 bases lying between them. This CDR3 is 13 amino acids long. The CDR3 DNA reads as TGTGCCAGCAGGGAACTAATGAACACTGAAGCTTTCTTT. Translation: CASRELMNTEAFF.

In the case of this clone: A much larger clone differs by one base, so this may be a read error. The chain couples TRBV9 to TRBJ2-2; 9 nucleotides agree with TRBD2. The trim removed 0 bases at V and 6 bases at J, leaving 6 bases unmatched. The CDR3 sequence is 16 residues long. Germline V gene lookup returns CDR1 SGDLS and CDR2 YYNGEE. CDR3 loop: CASSVECGGASGELFF. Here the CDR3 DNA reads TGTGCCAGCAGCGTAGAGTGCGGGGGGGCCTCCGGGGAGCTGTTTTTT.

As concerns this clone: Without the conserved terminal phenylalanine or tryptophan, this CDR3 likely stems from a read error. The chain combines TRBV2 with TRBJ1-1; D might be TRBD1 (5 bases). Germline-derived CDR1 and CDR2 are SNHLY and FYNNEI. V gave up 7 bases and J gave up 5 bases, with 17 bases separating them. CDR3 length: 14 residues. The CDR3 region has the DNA TGTGCCAGCAACGGTGCCAGCAAGGGGACTGAAGCTTTCTCT. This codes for CASNGASKGTEAFS.

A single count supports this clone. The CDR3 DNA follows: TGTGCCTGGAAGACAGGGGTCTTCTCCTTCTCCTACAATGAGCAGTTCTTC. This translates into CAWKTGVFSFSYNEQFF. The chain couples TRBV30 to TRBJ2-1; 8 bases are shared with TRBD1. The CDR3 consists of 17 residues. Trimming at V came to 4 bases and at J to 0 bases, leaving 11 bases not matched to a gene. CDR1 is GTSNPN, CDR2 SVGIG, per germline (reference sequence).

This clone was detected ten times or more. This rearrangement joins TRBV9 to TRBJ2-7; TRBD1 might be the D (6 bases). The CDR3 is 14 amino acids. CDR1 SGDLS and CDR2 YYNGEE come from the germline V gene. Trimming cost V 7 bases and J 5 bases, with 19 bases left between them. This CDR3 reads CASAQGTLSHEQYF. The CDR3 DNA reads TGTGCCAGCGCACAGGGTACGTTGTCTCACGAGCAGTACTTC.

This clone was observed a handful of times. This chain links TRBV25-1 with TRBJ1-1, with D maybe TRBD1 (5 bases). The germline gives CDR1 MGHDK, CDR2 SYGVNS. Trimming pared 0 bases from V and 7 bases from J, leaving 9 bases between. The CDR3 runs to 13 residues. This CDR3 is CASSEYSRVEAFF. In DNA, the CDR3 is TGTGCCAGCAGTGAATATAGCAGGGTTGAAGCTTTCTTT.

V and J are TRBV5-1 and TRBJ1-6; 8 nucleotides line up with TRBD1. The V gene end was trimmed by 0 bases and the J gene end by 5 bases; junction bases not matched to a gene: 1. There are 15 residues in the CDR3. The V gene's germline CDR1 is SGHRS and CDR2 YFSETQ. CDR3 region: CASSLEQGDNSPLHF. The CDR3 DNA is TGCGCCAGCAGCTTGGAACAGGGGGATAATTCACCCCTCCACTTT.

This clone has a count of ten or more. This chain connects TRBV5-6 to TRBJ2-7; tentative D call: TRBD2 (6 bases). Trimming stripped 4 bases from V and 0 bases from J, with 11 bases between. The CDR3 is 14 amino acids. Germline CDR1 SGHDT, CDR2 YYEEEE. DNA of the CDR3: TGTGCCAGCAGCCCGGAGGGGAGCTCCTACGAGCAGTACTTC. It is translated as CASSPEGSSYEQYF.